What follows is one T cell receptor (beta chain) and its context. Its antigen is still unknown. The data are from a study of tumor-infiltrating lymphocytes in localized non-small cell lung cancer. Across the study: Resected tumor was paired with non-adjacent uninvolved lung from the same patient. Findings of the study overall: Available tissue quantity limited TCR sequencing to a patient subset.

The repertoire was sequenced with immunoSEQ multiplex PCR; TCRdb's copy has only in-frame clones and lacks some. The data contain approximately 13,000 clones, more than 65% of them singletons. Germline V gene lookup returns CDR1 KGHSH and CDR2 LQKENI. The CDR3 contains 14 residues. Deletions cut 6 bases from V and 0 bases from J, with 6 bases between. The V call is TRBV18, the J call TRBJ2-6; D remains unclear. The sequencing sample was made of lung tumor tissue. This receptor was obtained from a human donor with non-small cell lung cancer. CDR3 amino acids: CASSRPSGANVLTF. The DNA for the CDR3 is TGTGCCAGCTCCCGACCCTCTGGGGCCAACGTCCTGACTTTC.